The 18 T cell receptor beta chains below all came from one sample that was sequenced in a study of identical twins (dated by TCRdb to about 2016). Libraries were made using 5' RACE. Sequencing instrument: Illumina HiSeq 2000. TCRdb ran its own pipeline on the public reads, namely fastp trimming at Q25 and MiXCR clone calling, and kept in-frame beta chains. Rows with one shared CDR3 protein collapse into an entry with the most common genes and DNA. This sample gives 250,000 or so distinct CDR3 sequences in total; about 13% of them show up just once. The ten largest clones represent 3.5% to 5% of the sample. Separately, the same data were catalogued under a study of yellow fever vaccine responses in identical twins.

Sequenced: memory (CD45RO+) T cells sorted from blood. Read against the paper, the sample's cell subset or site label means: CD45RO+ enriched T cells. Receptors originate from a young woman in good health.

The table lists this clonotype with many counts. Written as DNA, the CDR3 is TGTGCCAGCAGAACCGGGACAGGGGGCGAGTATTGGGATAATTCACCCCTCCACTTT. Translating gives CASRTGTGGEYWDNSPLHF. The rearrangement links TRBV28 to TRBJ1-6; 12 bases fit TRBD1. This CDR3 has 19 residues. Germline V gene lookup returns CDR1 MDHEN and CDR2 SYDVKM. J was trimmed by 5 bases and V by 6 bases; bases with no gene match: 14.

This clonotype was picked up a small number of times. The genes are TRBV28 and TRBJ1-2; maybe TRBD1 (5 bases). This CDR3 spans 13 amino acids. Trimming took 6 bases from V and 1 from J, leaving 9 bases between them. Germline V lookup: CDR1 MDHEN, CDR2 SYDVKM. CDR3 region: CASSRGDNYGYTF. The DNA for the CDR3 is TGTGCCAGCAGCCGAGGGGATAACTATGGCTACACCTTC.

There are a few counts of this clonotype. The rearrangement links TRBV7-9 to TRBJ1-4; 8 nucleotides align to TRBD1. J gave up 7 bases and V 6 bases, and 10 bases lay outside the gene matches. The CDR3 totals 15 residues. Germline CDR1 is SEHNR and CDR2 is FQNEAQ (reference sequence). The chain's CDR3 is CASRFAGQASEKLFF. The DNA for the CDR3 is TGTGCCAGCAGGTTCGCGGGACAGGCTAGTGAAAAACTGTTTTTT.

This clonotype showed up just a few times. V and J are TRBV6-1 and TRBJ2-7, with 9 positions matching TRBD1. The CDR3 extends over 15 amino acids. Per the germline V gene, CDR1 is MNHNS and CDR2 is SASEGT. With 6 bases clipped from V and 1 base from J, the junction kept 7 bases outside the gene matches. Written as DNA, the CDR3 is TGTGCCAGCAGACAGCCGGGACAGGGTTCCTACGAGCAGTACTTC. Residues: CASRQPGQGSYEQYF.

This clonotype occurred a few times. The V gene is TRBV11-2, the J gene TRBJ2-7, with TRBD1 identical over 8 bases. The CDR3 is 12 amino acids. V trimming: 5 bases; J trimming: 10 bases; junction bases outside the gene matches: 7. Germline V CDR1 and CDR2: SGHAT, FQNNGV. In DNA form, the CDR3 reads TGTGCCAGCAGCCCAAATGACAGGGGACAGTACTTC. This encodes CASSPNDRGQYF.

The CDR3 loop is CASSQEGDGLYGYTF. CDR3 bases: TGCGCCAGCAGCCAAGAAGGGGACGGATTATATGGCTACACCTTC. The V gene is TRBV4-3, the J gene TRBJ1-2, with D tentatively TRBD1 (5 bases). Germline CDR1 and CDR2: LGHNA and YSLEER. V lost 0 bases, J lost 5 bases, and 13 bases lay in between. The length of the CDR3 is 15 residues.

This rearrangement joins TRBV5-4 to TRBJ2-4, with D possibly TRBD1 on 5 matching bases. The germline CDR1 and CDR2 sequences are SGHNT and YYREEE (reference sequence). Trimming pared 4 bases from V and 1 base from J, leaving 24 bases between. This CDR3 has 19 residues. The CDR3 DNA sequence: TGTGCCAGCAGCCGATACCCAGGACAATCCTTTTTTGCCAAAAACATTCAGTACTTC. It translates to CASSRYPGQSFFAKNIQYF.

The table lists this clonotype with many counts. The chain employs TRBV6-5 and TRBJ2-1; 12 bases fit TRBD2. The CDR3 extends over 18 amino acids. In germline, CDR1 is MNHEY, CDR2 SVGAGI. With 2 bases clipped from V and 6 bases from J, the junction kept 11 bases outside the gene matches. The CDR3 DNA follows: TGTGCCAGCAGTTACGGAGGGACTAGCGGGTCTCTGGGCAATGAGCAGTTCTTC. Residues: CASSYGGTSGSLGNEQFF.

At least ten counts were recorded for this clonotype. The CDR3 protein is CASSLNRNTEAFF. Written as DNA, the CDR3 is TGTGCCAGCAGCTTAAATCGAAACACTGAAGCTTTCTTT. The chain links TRBV7-2 to TRBJ1-1; D ambiguous. CDR3 length equals 13 residues. Germline lookup yields CDR1 SGHTA and CDR2 FQGNSA. V lost 2 bases and J 2 bases, leaving 6 bases between the germline ends.

This clonotype was observed at least ten times. The CDR3 DNA sequence: TGTGCCAGCACCCCGGACCTCAATGAGCAGTTCTTC. Translating it yields CASTPDLNEQFF. The chain joins TRBV7-2 to TRBJ2-1; no clear D. V was shortened by 7 bases and J by 6 bases, with 10 bases between the two germline ends. CDR1 and CDR2 (germline): SGHTA, FQGNSA. This CDR3 spans 12 amino acids.

The rearrangement links TRBV4-3 to TRBJ2-1; 9 positions agree with TRBD2. J gave up 2 bases and V 2 bases, and 4 bases lay outside the gene matches. This CDR3 region has 16 residues. Germline V gene lookup returns CDR1 LGHNA and CDR2 YSLEER. CDR3 in DNA: TGCGCCAGCAGCCAAATGGGGACTAGCACCTACAATGAGCAGTTCTTC. Translation gives CASSQMGTSTYNEQFF.

This clonotype has a count of ten or more. The CDR3 sequence: CSVPDGYTDTQYF. For the CDR3, the DNA is TGCAGCGTCCCCGACGGTTACACAGATACGCAGTATTTT. V gene TRBV29-1 combines with J gene TRBJ2-3; no firm D call. The CDR3 is 13 amino acids. Germline V CDR1 and CDR2: SQVTM, ANQGSEA. V was pared by 6 bases and J by 2 bases, with 12 bases between.

V and J are TRBV7-9 and TRBJ2-2; 7 bases fit TRBD2. The CDR3 contains 15 residues. In germline, CDR1 is SEHNR, CDR2 FQNEAQ (reference sequence). V lost 4 bases, J lost 4 bases, and 6 bases stayed unmatched. In DNA form, the CDR3 reads TGTGCCAGCAGCTCACTAGCGTCCGGCACCGGGGAGCTGTTTTTT. It specifies CASSSLASGTGELFF.

This clonotype was recorded many times. The V call is TRBV20-1, the J call TRBJ2-1; 14 positions agree with TRBD2. The CDR3 runs 17 residues. Trimming took 4 bases from V and 1 from J; bases not matched to a gene: 6. CDR1 and CDR2 from the germline V gene are DFQATT and SNEGSKA (reference sequence). As DNA, the CDR3 is TGCAGTGCTACACCCTGGACTAGCGGGGGGTCCTACAATGAGCAGTTCTTC. Its protein is CSATPWTSGGSYNEQFF.

Ten or more counts support this clonotype. J is TRBJ1-5 and V is TRBV6-5; D is unresolved. Germline loops: CDR1 MNHEY, CDR2 SVGAGI. V dropped 0 bases and J dropped 1 base, with 10 bases sitting between them. CDR3 size: 16 residues. The CDR3 DNA is TGTGCCAGCAGTTACTCGGCGGTGGGAAGCAATCAGCCCCAGCATTTT. Protein sequence: CASSYSAVGSNQPQHF.

The chain joins TRBV20-1 to TRBJ2-5; TRBD2 matches at 9 bases. This CDR3 region has 15 residues. With V trimmed by 6 bases and J by 0 bases, 8 bases remained unmatched. The germline CDR1 and CDR2 sequences are DFQATT and SNEGSKA (reference sequence). The CDR3 DNA sequence: TGCAGTGCCGACCTAGCGGGGCGCTACCAAGAGACCCAGTACTTC. Residues: CSADLAGRYQETQYF.

Details on this clonotype: A read error may account for a junction end that differs from germline. The chain couples TRBV3-1 to TRBJ2-1; D might be TRBD2 (7 bases). The CDR3 loop spans 15 amino acids. The germline V gene encodes CDR1 LGHDT and CDR2 YNNKEL (reference sequence). This CDR3 reads CVSSQDRTSYNEQFF. The CDR3 region has the DNA TGTGTCAGCAGCCAAGACAGGACTAGTTACAATGAGCAGTTCTTC.

In this sample, this clonotype turned up a few times. This chain connects TRBV20-1 to TRBJ2-3; 8 positions agree with TRBD2. From germline, CDR1 is DFQATT and CDR2 SNEGSKA (reference sequence). CDR3 length equals 14 residues. J lost 4 bases, V lost 3 bases, and 6 bases had no gene match. The CDR3 nucleotides read TGCAGTGCTAGCAGTCGGGAGGGTTCAGATACGCAGTATTTT. Translated: CSASSREGSDTQYF.